These 2 T cell receptor beta chains were all obtained from the same sample, sequenced in a study of Graves' ophthalmopathy and Graves' hyperthyroidism. Amplified material comprised TCR beta CDR3 regions derived from RNA transcripts. First-round RT-PCR relied on HTBI primers, and a second-round multiplex PCR came next. TCRdb re-derived calls from the multiplex PCR reads in MiXCR, one entry per CDR3 protein. The table has about 500,000 distinct CDR3 sequences, approximately 14% seen once; the top ten hold about a tenth. The sequencing input was blood. The receptors stem from a woman aged 25-40 years with Graves' ophthalmopathy.

This clonotype was seen many times. The chain links TRBV20-1 to TRBJ1-3, with D perhaps matching TRBD1 (5 bases). CDR3 length: 13 amino acids. The V end lost 3 bases, the J end lost 4 bases, and 10 bases lay between the germline ends. Germline V gives CDR1 DFQATT, CDR2 SNEGSKA (reference sequence). In DNA form, the CDR3 reads TGCAGTGCTAGGCGCAGGGCAGGAAACACCATATATTTT. This encodes CSARRRAGNTIYF.

This clonotype was observed at least ten times. The V call is TRBV6-5, the J call TRBJ2-5; D unclear. CDR3 size: 16 residues. V dropped 7 bases and J dropped 2 bases, with 20 bases sitting between them. Germline V CDR1 and CDR2: MNHEY, SVGAGI. The CDR3 here is CASITIPPNCQETQYF. CDR3 nucleotide sequence: TGTGCCAGCATTACAATACCCCCAAATTGTCAAGAGACCCAGTACTTC.